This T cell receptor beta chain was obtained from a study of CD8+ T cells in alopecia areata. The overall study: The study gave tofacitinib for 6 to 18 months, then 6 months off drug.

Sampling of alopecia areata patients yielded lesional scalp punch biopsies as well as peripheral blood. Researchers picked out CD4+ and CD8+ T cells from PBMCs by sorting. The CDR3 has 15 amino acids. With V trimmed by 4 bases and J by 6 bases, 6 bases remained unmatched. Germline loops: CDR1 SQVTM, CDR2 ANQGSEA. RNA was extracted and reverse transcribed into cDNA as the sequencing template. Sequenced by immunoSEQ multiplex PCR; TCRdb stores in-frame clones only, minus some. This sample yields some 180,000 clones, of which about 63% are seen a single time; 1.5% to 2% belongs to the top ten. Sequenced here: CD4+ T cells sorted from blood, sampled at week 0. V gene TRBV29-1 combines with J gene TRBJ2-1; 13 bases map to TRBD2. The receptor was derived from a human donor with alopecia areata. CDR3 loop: CSVAGTSGVINEQFF. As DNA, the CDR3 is TGCAGCGTTGCCGGGACTAGCGGGGTGATCAATGAGCAGTTCTTC.